This T cell receptor beta chain was sequenced during a study of T cell responses to AZD1222 COVID-19 vaccine. Remarks on this clone: Antigen unknown.

Study-wide results and limits: Following two doses of AZD1222, Spike-specific TCR breadth and depth rose. Clonal diversity was possibly underestimated, and white British individuals and females predominated among donors. Recipients of AZD1222 seropositive at baseline numbered only 5 to 7.

Germline V gives CDR1 SGHNT, CDR2 YENEEA. J lost 6 bases, V lost 5 bases, and 7 bases had no gene match. There are 14 residues in the CDR3. TCRdb's copy holds only in-frame clones and misses some; the assay was immunoSEQ multiplex PCR. The table shows 85,000 to 110,000 clones, with approximately 89% occurring only once. This sample comprised peripheral blood, obtained on day 0 of AZD1222 vaccination. This rearrangement joins TRBV11-3 to TRBJ1-1; 9 bases map to TRBD1. This clonotype originated in an adult in good health. The CDR3 nucleotides are TGTGCCAGCAGCGAAGGGACAGGGCGGCCTGAAGCTTTCTTT. Protein: CASSEGTGRPEAFF.